Each of the 32 T cell receptor beta chains below was sequenced from the same sample in a study of Ad26.COV2.S vaccination and SARS-CoV-2 variants. Assay used: immunoSEQ multiplex PCR; TCRdb lists only in-frame clones, some missing. The data contain about 350,000 clones, 80% to 90% of them singletons. Treatment reported: about 20 received Ad26.COV2.S at low or high dose, single or two shots; about five received placebo; per-sample allocation not given. Specimen acquisition occurred on day 63 following the initial vaccine or placebo injection. Sequenced here: peripheral blood, sampled in a trial of Ad26.COV2.S vaccine versus placebo. The receptors were sampled from a person between 18 and 65 years old who received the Ad26.COV2.S COVID-19 vaccine or a placebo.

The J gene is TRBJ1-2, the V gene TRBV12-3 or TRBV12-4, with 7 bases lining up with TRBD1. V lost 5 bases and J lost 8; bases outside the gene matches: 8. CDR3 length equals 13 residues. CDR3 in amino acids: CASSVRDSGGYTF. The CDR3 nucleotides are TGTGCCAGCAGTGTCCGGGACAGCGGCGGCTACACCTTC.

This clone has only one observation. The chain recombines TRBV28 with TRBJ1-2; D not resolved. The CDR3 extends over 12 amino acids. Germline values: CDR1 MDHEN, CDR2 SYDVKM. V was pared by 1 base and J by 4 bases, with 4 bases between. The chain's CDR3 is CASSLYGYGYTF. CDR3 nucleotides: TGTGCCAGCAGTTTATATGGCTATGGCTACACCTTC.

The V gene is TRBV7-9, the J gene TRBJ2-3; 11 bases align to TRBD1. Looked up from germline, CDR1 is SEHNR and CDR2 is FQNEAQ (reference sequence). The CDR3 is 15 residues long. V shed 3 bases and J 4 bases; nucleotides not matched to a gene: 3. The CDR3 protein is CASSFGQGASDTQYF. CDR3 coding DNA: TGTGCCAGCAGCTTTGGACAGGGGGCGTCAGATACGCAGTATTTT.

The chain uses TRBV7-2 and TRBJ1-4, with 8 bases matching TRBD1. The V and J ends lost 6 bases and 7 bases, in that order; junction bases with no gene match: 4. This CDR3 has 13 amino acids. Germline loops: CDR1 SGHTA, CDR2 FQGNSA. The CDR3 spells CASRDRAGEKLFF. CDR3 sequence (DNA): TGTGCCAGCAGGGACAGGGCTGGTGAAAAACTGTTTTTT. Full variable domain (missing parts from reference TRBV7-2 and TRBJ1-4): GAGVSQSPSNKVTEKGKDVELRCDPISGHTALYWYRQSLGQGLEFLIYFQGNSAPDKSGLPSDRFSAERTGGSVSTLTIQRTQQEDSAVYLCASRDRAGEKLFFGSGTQLSVL.

This chain uses TRBV18 with TRBJ1-3; perhaps TRBD1 as D (5 bases). The CDR3 spans 16 residues. Germline V CDR1 and CDR2: KGHSH, LQKENI. V lost 1 base, J lost 0 bases, and 10 bases lay in between. In DNA form, the CDR3 reads TGTGCCAGCTCACCACGGCAGGGTAGCTCTGGAAACACCATATATTTT. This gives the protein CASSPRQGSSGNTIYF.

The chain combines TRBV5-1 with TRBJ2-4; 9 bases fit TRBD1. The V and J ends lost 3 bases and 8 bases, in that order; junction bases with no gene match: 9. Germline V gives CDR1 SGHRS, CDR2 YFSETQ. This CDR3 contains 15 residues. The CDR3 reads CASSSDGTGRDIQYF. In nucleotides, the CDR3 is TGCGCCAGCAGCTCGGATGGGACAGGGAGAGACATTCAGTACTTC.

CDR3 region: CASCPTGASGNTIYF. CDR3 coding DNA: TGTGCCAGCTGTCCAACCGGGGCTTCTGGAAACACCATATATTTT. The chain is built from TRBV9 and TRBJ1-3, with a possible D match to TRBD1 (5 bases). Germline V CDR1 and CDR2: SGDLS, YYNGEE. The CDR3 has 15 amino acids. The ends were cut back, 7 bases at V and 1 base at J, with 15 bases in the middle.

This clone was seen just once. The gene calls are TRBV12-5 and TRBJ1-1; the match to TRBD1 covers 8 bases. CDR3 length: 15 amino acids. J lost 1 base, V lost 1 base, and 2 bases had no gene match. Looked up from germline, CDR1 is LGHNT and CDR2 is FRNRAP. The CDR3 loop is CASGLGQGKNTEAFF. The DNA for the CDR3 is TGTGCTAGTGGTTTGGGACAGGGGAAGAACACTGAAGCTTTCTTT. Based on the CDR3 plus reference TRBV12-5 and TRBJ1-1, the full variable domain is DARVTQTPRHKVTEMGQEVTMRCQPILGHNTVFWYRQTMMQGLELLAYFRNRAPLDDSGMPKDRFSAEMPDATLATLKIQPSEPRDSAVYFCASGLGQGKNTEAFFGQGTRLTVV.

This rearrangement joins TRBV11-2 to TRBJ1-1, with 7 positions matching TRBD1. J gave up 12 bases and V 5 bases, and 9 bases lay outside the gene matches. This CDR3 spans 12 amino acids. CDR1 SGHAT and CDR2 FQNNGV come from the germline V gene. CDR3 residues: CASSPDRRGPFF. In nucleotides, the CDR3 is TGTGCCAGCAGCCCGGACAGGCGCGGACCTTTCTTT.

This clone has just one count. V usage is TRBV29-1 and J usage is TRBJ2-7; D perhaps matches TRBD2 (6 bases). CDR1 and CDR2 from the germline V gene are SQVTM and ANQGSEA. Trimming took off 3 bases at V and 0 bases at J, with 9 bases between the two ends. The length of the CDR3 is 13 residues. The CDR3 DNA follows: TGCAGCGTTGATGGGGACTCCTCCTACGAGCAGTACTTC. Its translation is CSVDGDSSYEQYF.

The rearrangement links TRBV24-1 to TRBJ2-7; no firm D call. There are 12 residues in the CDR3. The germline V gene has CDR1 KGHDR and CDR2 SFDVKD. V shed 0 bases and J shed 5 bases, with 4 bases lying between them. The CDR3 DNA reads as TGTGCCACCAGTGATTTGGGGAACGAGCAGTACTTC. The encoded protein is CATSDLGNEQYF.

The chain couples TRBV4-3 to TRBJ2-2; 7 positions agree with TRBD2. Germline CDR1 reads LGHNA; CDR2 reads YSLEER. The CDR3 is 17 residues long. The J segment lost 4 bases and the V segment lost 1 base, leaving 9 bases of the junction unmatched. The chain's CDR3 is CASSQGGGTVVTGELFF. CDR3 DNA sequence: TGCGCCAGCAGCCAAGGCGGGGGTACCGTGGTCACCGGGGAGCTGTTTTTT.

V is TRBV14 and J is TRBJ2-5; D is perhaps TRBD1 (5 bases). Germline lookup yields CDR1 SGHDN and CDR2 FVKESK. CDR3 length: 14 residues. Trimming removed 2 bases at V and 4 bases at J, with 11 bases between. This CDR3 reads CASSQPTEAETQYF. The CDR3 region has the DNA TGTGCCAGCAGCCAACCGACAGAAGCAGAGACCCAGTACTTC.

The V and J genes are TRBV2 and TRBJ2-4; D not certain. The germline CDR1 and CDR2 sequences are SNHLY and FYNNEI. V was pared by 2 bases and J by 1 base, with 15 bases between. CDR3 length: 17 amino acids. CDR3 region: CASSELLGVRAKNIQYF. For the CDR3, the DNA is TGTGCCAGCAGTGAACTGCTGGGTGTTCGGGCCAAAAACATTCAGTACTTC.

The chain uses TRBV4-2 and TRBJ2-2; 8 bases fit TRBD2. The CDR3 totals 15 residues. CDR1 is LGHNA and CDR2 is YNFKEQ in the germline V gene. Losses at the gene ends were 5 bases for V and 1 base for J; bases not matched to a gene: 3. CDR3 nucleotides: TGTGCCAGCAGCACGAGCGGGGGGAACACCGGGGAGCTGTTTTTT. Translation: CASSTSGGNTGELFF.

The V call is TRBV3-1 (or the pseudogene TRBV3-2), the J call TRBJ1-1; D gene ambiguous. The germline gives CDR1 LGHDT, CDR2 YNNKEL (reference sequence). V gave up 1 base and J gave up 0 bases, with 0 bases separating them. The CDR3 totals 12 residues. The CDR3 loop reads CASSQVNTEAFF. The CDR3 bases are TGTGCCAGCAGCCAAGTGAACACTGAAGCTTTCTTT.

The J gene is TRBJ2-1, the V gene TRBV5-1, with D possibly matching TRBD2 (6 bases). V was clipped by 0 bases and J by 9 bases, with 16 bases between them. CDR3 length: 15 amino acids. The germline gives CDR1 SGHRS, CDR2 YFSETQ. CDR3 sequence: CASSLGTSKSGEQFF. Here the CDR3 DNA reads TGCGCCAGCAGCTTGGGTACTAGCAAGAGTGGTGAGCAGTTCTTC.

J is TRBJ1-4 and V is TRBV5-1; D is unclear. Germline values: CDR1 SGHRS, CDR2 YFSETQ. This CDR3 is built from 16 residues. V lost 5 bases and J lost 5, with 19 bases in between. CDR3 loop: CASRRAVGIPNEKLFF. Here the CDR3 DNA reads TGCGCCAGCAGAAGGGCGGTGGGGATACCGAATGAAAAACTGTTTTTT.

The chain joins TRBV14 to TRBJ2-5; 10 bases are shared with TRBD2. Losses at the gene ends were 4 bases for V and 5 bases for J; bases not matched to a gene: 7. The CDR3 totals 15 residues. The germline V gene has CDR1 SGHDN and CDR2 FVKESK. The CDR3 loop reads CASSPLAGGAETQYF. As DNA, the CDR3 is TGTGCCAGCAGCCCCTTAGCGGGAGGAGCGGAGACCCAGTACTTC.

The CDR3 loop reads CASRLPAGNSPLHF. The CDR3 nucleotides are TGTGCCAGTAGACTCCCGGCGGGAAATTCACCCCTCCACTTT. The rearrangement joins TRBV19 to TRBJ1-6; unclear D gene. CDR1 and CDR2 (germline): LNHDA, SQIVND (reference sequence). The CDR3 consists of 14 residues. V lost 6 bases and J lost 7, with 13 bases in between.

This clone was seen only a few times. The chain has TRBV7-9 and TRBJ1-4; the D gene is possibly TRBD1 (5 bases). CDR1 SEHNR and CDR2 FQNEAQ come from the germline V gene (reference sequence). V was clipped by 4 bases and J by 5 bases, with 14 bases between them. The CDR3 runs to 15 residues. In DNA, the CDR3 is TGTGCCAGCAGCTCTCAGGGTGCCCTAAATGAAAAACTGTTTTTT. Its protein product is CASSSQGALNEKLFF.

This chain links TRBV27 with TRBJ1-2, with D possibly matching TRBD1 (6 bases). Germline V gives CDR1 MNHEY, CDR2 SMNVEV (reference sequence). V was trimmed by 6 bases and J by 2 bases, leaving 10 bases between them. There are 13 residues in the CDR3. The CDR3 nucleotides read TGTGCCAGCAGCCTGGGACAAAACTATGGCTACACCTTC. This codes for CASSLGQNYGYTF.

The count of this clone is one. The genes are TRBV11-2 and TRBJ2-7; TRBD1 matches 9 bases. The CDR3 has 16 residues. Germline V gives CDR1 SGHAT, CDR2 FQNNGV. The V and J ends lost 4 bases and 3 bases, in that order; junction bases with no gene match: 10. CDR3 amino acids: CASSSGTGKRVYEQYF. The CDR3 nucleotides read TGTGCCAGCAGCTCCGGGACAGGGAAAAGGGTCTACGAGCAGTACTTC.

This chain joins TRBV6-2 or TRBV6-3 and TRBJ1-2; D is undetermined. The CDR3 consists of 11 residues. Deletions cut 5 bases from V and 8 bases from J, with 9 bases between. The germline V gene encodes CDR1 MNHEY and CDR2 SVGEGT. CDR3 bases: TGTGCCAGCAGTCACCCAGCGGGCTACACCTTC. This sequence encodes CASSHPAGYTF.

The V call is TRBV18, the J call TRBJ2-5, with D hard to call. In germline, CDR1 is KGHSH, CDR2 LQKENI. This CDR3 has 14 amino acids. Between the trimmed V and J ends, which lost 6 bases and 4 bases, there was a span of 15 bases. CDR3 sequence reads: CASSPGFLGETQYF. CDR3 in DNA: TGTGCCAGCTCTCCTGGCTTCCTGGGAGAGACCCAGTACTTC. Full variable domain (rest looked up from reference TRBV18 and TRBJ2-5): NAGVMQNPRHLVRRRGQEARLRCSPMKGHSHVYWYRQLPEEGLKFMVYLQKENIIDESGMPKERFSAEFPKEGPSILRIQQVVRGDSAAYFCASSPGFLGETQYFGPGTRLLVL.

This sequence joins TRBV6-2 or TRBV6-3 and TRBJ2-1; possible D gene TRBD1, 6 bases. With 0 bases removed from V and 2 bases from J, the gap between germline ends came to 14 bases. The germline CDR1 and CDR2 sequences are MNHEY and SVGEGT. CDR3 length: 17 amino acids. The CDR3 loop is CASSYSKAGVAYNEQFF. Written as DNA, the CDR3 is TGTGCCAGCAGTTACTCGAAAGCAGGGGTGGCCTACAATGAGCAGTTCTTC.

V gene TRBV19 combines with J gene TRBJ2-1, with D possibly matching TRBD1 (6 bases). Germline CDR1 and CDR2: LNHDA and SQIVND (reference sequence). V gave up 7 bases and J gave up 4 bases, with 17 bases separating them. The CDR3 totals 15 residues. CDR3 bases: TGTGCCAGTACCCTGTCAGGGACACTTTACAATGAGCAGTTCTTC. It is translated as CASTLSGTLYNEQFF.

The chain carries TRBV21-1 and TRBJ2-1; the table gives TRBD1 as D, unverified against the DNA. TRBV21-1 corresponds to a pseudogene. The CDR3 spans 18 residues. This CDR3 reads CASSKEKGAQSSYNEQFF. The CDR3 DNA reads as TGTGCCAGCAGCAAAGAAAAGGGGGCGCAGAGTTCCTACAATGAGCAGTTCTTC.

The chain recombines TRBV6-5 with TRBJ1-5, with 7 nucleotides matching TRBD1. The trim removed 8 bases at V and 5 bases at J, leaving 6 bases unmatched. The CDR3 runs 13 residues. Germline loops: CDR1 MNHEY, CDR2 SVGAGI. CDR3 sequence reads: CASGGTAHQPQHF. The CDR3 DNA is TGTGCCAGCGGAGGGACAGCTCATCAGCCCCAGCATTTT.

This chain links TRBV4-1 with TRBJ2-4; 7 nucleotides match TRBD2. The V segment lost 0 bases and the J segment 0 bases; nucleotides outside the gene matches: 8. This CDR3 contains 18 residues. Germline CDR1 MGHRA, CDR2 YSYEKL. CDR3 in DNA: TGCGCCAGCAGCCAAGATCGGGGAGGGGCTCTAGCCAAAAACATTCAGTACTTC. Translation gives CASSQDRGGALAKNIQYF.

This chain joins TRBV28 and TRBJ1-2; TRBD1 matches 7 bases. The trim removed 2 bases at V and 0 bases at J, leaving 6 bases unmatched. Germline V CDR1 and CDR2: MDHEN, SYDVKM. This CDR3 is built from 16 residues. CDR3 protein: CASSLPRQGTNYGYTF. Here the CDR3 DNA reads TGTGCCAGCAGTTTACCTAGACAGGGTACTAACTATGGCTACACCTTC.

The chain combines TRBV14 with TRBJ1-2; TRBD1 is a possible D gene (6 bases). The CDR3 covers 14 residues. V gave up 4 bases and J gave up 9 bases, with 18 bases separating them. Germline CDR1 is SGHDN and CDR2 is FVKESK. CDR3 DNA: TGTGCCAGCAGCCGTGGACAGCTGATAAGTAGCTACACCTTC. Protein product: CASSRGQLISSYTF.